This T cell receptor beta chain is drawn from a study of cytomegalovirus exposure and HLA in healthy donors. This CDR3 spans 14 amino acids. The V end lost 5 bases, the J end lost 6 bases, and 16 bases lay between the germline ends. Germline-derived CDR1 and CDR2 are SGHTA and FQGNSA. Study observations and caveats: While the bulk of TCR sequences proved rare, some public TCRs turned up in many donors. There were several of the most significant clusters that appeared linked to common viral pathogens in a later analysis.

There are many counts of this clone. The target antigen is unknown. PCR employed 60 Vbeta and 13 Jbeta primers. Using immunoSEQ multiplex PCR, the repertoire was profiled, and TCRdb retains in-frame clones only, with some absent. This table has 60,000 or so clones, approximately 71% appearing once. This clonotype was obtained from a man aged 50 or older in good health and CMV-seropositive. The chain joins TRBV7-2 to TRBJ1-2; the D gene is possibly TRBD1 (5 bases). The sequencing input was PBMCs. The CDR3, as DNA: TGTGCCAGCAGCCCGAAGGGGTTGGGGCATGGCTACACCTTC. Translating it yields CASSPKGLGHGYTF.